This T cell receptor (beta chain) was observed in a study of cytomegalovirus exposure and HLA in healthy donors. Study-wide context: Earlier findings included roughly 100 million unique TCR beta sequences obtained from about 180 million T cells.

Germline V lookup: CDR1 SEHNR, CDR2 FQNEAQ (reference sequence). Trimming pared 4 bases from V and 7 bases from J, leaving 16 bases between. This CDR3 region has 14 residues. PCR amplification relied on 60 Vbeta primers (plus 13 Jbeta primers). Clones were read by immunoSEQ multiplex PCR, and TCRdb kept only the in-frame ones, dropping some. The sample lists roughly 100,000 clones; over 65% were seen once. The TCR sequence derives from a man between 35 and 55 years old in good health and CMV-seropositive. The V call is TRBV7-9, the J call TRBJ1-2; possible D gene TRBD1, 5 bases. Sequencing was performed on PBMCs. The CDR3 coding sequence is TGTGCCAGCAGCTCACAGGTCCTCTATGCTGGCTACACCTTC. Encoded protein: CASSSQVLYAGYTF.